The entry below gives a single TCR beta chain sequence along with its context. Its cognate antigen is unknown. TCRdb keeps only in-frame clones here, not all; method: immunoSEQ multiplex PCR. The table lists roughly 150,000 clones, around 93% of them singletons. V gave up 2 bases and J gave up 4 bases, with 11 bases separating them. CDR3 size: 14 residues. The germline V gene has CDR1 MGHRA and CDR2 YSYEKL. The data were taken from a study of T cell responses to AZD1222 COVID-19 vaccine. At the level of the study: It was second doses at about 4 or about 12 weeks that were pooled.

Study findings and constraints: Targets within unmutated variant regions were reportedly found for nearly half of spike-specific TCRs. Spike-specific TCR breadth and depth grew following two AZD1222 doses.

The V call is TRBV4-1, the J call TRBJ1-1; D may be TRBD1 (5 bases). The source of this sequence is an adult in good health. Sequencing used peripheral blood, obtained on day 0 of AZD1222 vaccination. The CDR3 loop reads CASSQPTQGTEAFF. CDR3 nucleotides: TGCGCCAGCAGCCAACCTACGCAGGGCACTGAAGCTTTCTTT.